The entry below describes one T cell receptor beta chain. Its antigen is currently unknown. There are 15 residues in the CDR3. Trimming cost V 0 bases and J 1 base, with 6 bases left between them. The germline V gene encodes CDR1 SGHAT and CDR2 FQNNGV. The sample originates from a study of cytomegalovirus exposure and HLA in healthy donors. Each donor's status was that of a healthy bone marrow donor. PCR employed 60 Vbeta and 13 Jbeta primers. Assay used: immunoSEQ multiplex PCR; TCRdb lists only in-frame clones, some missing. The top ten hold 6.5% of the sample, which has nearly 200,000 clones, around 86% seen once. Whole-study results and caveats: A prior analysis recorded that most TCR beta V segments were productive about 90% or about 30% of the time. Cytomegalovirus status, reportedly, was diagnosed with high specificity and sensitivity by the classifier.

The chain carries TRBV11-2 and TRBJ2-2; no definite D call. The sequenced sample consisted of PBMCs. The receptor comes from a woman aged 45-60 years in good health and CMV-seropositive. The CDR3, as DNA: TGTGCCAGCAGCTTAGAGGGCAGGAACACCGGGGAGCTGTTTTTT. Its translation is CASSLEGRNTGELFF.